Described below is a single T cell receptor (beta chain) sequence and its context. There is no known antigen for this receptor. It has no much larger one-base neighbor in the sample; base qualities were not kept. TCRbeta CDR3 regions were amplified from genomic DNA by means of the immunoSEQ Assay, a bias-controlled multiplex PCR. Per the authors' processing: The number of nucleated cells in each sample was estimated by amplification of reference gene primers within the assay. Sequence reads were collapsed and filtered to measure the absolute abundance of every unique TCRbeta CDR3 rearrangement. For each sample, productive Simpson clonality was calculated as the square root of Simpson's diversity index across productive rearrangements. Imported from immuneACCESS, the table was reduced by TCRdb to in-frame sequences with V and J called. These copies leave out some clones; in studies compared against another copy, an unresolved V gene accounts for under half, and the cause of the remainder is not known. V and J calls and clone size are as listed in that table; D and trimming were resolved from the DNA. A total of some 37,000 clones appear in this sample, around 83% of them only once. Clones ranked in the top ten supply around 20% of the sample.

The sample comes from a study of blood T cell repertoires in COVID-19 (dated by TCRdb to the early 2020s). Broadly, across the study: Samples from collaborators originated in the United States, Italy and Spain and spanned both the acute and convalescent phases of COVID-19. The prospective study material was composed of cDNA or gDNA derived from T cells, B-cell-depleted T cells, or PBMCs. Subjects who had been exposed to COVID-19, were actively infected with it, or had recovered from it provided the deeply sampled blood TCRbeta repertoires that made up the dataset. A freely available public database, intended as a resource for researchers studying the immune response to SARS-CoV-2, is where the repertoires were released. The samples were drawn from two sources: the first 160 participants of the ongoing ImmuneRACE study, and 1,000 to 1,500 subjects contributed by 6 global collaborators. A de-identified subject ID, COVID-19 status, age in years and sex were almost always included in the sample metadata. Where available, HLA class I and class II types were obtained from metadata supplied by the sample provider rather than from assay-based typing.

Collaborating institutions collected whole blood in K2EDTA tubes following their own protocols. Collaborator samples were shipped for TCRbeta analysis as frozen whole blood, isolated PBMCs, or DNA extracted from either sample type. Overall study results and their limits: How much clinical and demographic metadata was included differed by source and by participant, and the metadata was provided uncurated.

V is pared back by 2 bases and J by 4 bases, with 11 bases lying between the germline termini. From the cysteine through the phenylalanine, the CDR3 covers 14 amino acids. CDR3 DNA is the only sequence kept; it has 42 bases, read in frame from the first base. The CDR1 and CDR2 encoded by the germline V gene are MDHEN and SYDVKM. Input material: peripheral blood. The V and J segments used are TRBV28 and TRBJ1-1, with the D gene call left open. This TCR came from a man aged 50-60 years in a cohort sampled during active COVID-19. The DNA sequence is TGTGCCAGCAGTTTAATGGTGGCGGGCACTGAAGCTTTCTTT. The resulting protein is CASSLMVAGTEAFF.